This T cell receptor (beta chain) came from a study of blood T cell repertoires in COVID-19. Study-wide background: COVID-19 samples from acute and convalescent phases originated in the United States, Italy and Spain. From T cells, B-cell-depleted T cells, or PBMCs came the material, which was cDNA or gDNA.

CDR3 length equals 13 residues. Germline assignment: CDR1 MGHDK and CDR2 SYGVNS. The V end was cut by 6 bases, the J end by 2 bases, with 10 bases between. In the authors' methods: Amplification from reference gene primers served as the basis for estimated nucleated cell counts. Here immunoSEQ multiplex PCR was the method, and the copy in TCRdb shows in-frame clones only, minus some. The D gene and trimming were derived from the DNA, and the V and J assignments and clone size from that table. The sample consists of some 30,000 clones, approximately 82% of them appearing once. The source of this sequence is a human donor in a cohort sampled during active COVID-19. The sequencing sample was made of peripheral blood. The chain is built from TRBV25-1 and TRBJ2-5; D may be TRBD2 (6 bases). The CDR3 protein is CASSGGRQETQYF. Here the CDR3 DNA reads TGTGCCAGCAGCGGGGGTCGTCAAGAGACCCAGTACTTC.